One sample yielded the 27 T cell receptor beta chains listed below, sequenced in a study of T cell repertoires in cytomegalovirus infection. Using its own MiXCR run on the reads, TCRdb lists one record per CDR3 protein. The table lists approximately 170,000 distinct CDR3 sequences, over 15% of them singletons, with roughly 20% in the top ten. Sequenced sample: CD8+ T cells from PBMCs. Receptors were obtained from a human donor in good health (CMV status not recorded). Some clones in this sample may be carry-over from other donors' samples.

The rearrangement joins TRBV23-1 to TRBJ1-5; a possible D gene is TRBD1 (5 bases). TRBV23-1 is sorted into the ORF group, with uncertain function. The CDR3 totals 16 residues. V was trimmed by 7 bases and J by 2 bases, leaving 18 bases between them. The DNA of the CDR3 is TGCGCCAGCAAGCCCTTTAGGGGAGAATGCAATCAGCCCCAGCATTTT. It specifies CASKPFRGECNQPQHF.

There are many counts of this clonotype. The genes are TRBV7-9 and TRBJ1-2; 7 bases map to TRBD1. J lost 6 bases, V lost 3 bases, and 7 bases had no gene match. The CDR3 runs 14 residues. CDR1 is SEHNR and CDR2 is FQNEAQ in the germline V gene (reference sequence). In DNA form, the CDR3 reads TGTGCCAGCAGCTTGACGGACAGGCTCCATGGCTACACCTTC. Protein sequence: CASSLTDRLHGYTF.

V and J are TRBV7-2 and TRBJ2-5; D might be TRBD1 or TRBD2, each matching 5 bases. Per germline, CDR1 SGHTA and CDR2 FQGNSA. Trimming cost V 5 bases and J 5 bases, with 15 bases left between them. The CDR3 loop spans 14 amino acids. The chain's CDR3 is CASSPNAGTETQYF. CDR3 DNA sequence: TGTGCCAGCAGCCCCAACGCTGGGACGGAGACCCAGTACTTC.

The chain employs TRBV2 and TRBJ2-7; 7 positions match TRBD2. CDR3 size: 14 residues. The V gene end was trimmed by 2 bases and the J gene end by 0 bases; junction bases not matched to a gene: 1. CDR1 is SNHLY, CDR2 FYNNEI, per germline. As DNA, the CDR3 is TGTGCCAGCAGTGAAAGCGGGAACTCCTACGAGCAGTACTTC. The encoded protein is CASSESGNSYEQYF.

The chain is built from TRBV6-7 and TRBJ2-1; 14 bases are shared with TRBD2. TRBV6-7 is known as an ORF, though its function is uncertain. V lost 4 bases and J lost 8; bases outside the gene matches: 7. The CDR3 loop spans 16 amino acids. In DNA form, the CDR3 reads TGTGCCAGCAGTTGCCAGACTAGCGGGAGGGGATATGAGCAGTTCTTC. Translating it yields CASSCQTSGRGYEQFF.

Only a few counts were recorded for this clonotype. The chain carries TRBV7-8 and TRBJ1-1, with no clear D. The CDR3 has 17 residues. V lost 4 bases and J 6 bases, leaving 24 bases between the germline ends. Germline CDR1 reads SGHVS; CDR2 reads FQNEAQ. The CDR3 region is CASSSAGGYVPEAEAFF. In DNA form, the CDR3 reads TGTGCCAGCAGCTCCGCGGGTGGTTACGTCCCCGAGGCTGAAGCTTTCTTT.

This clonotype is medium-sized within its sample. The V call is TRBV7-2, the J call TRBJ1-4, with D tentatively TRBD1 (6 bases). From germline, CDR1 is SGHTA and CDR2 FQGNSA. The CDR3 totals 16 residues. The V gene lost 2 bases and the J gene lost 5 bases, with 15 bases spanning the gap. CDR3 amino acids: CASSLNNGRGNEKLFF. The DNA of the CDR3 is TGTGCCAGCAGCTTAAATAATGGGAGGGGGAATGAAAAACTGTTTTTT.

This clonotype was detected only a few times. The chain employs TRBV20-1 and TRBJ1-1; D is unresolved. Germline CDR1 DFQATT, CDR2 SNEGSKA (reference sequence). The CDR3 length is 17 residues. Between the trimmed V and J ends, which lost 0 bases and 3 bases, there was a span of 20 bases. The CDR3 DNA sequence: TGCAGTGCTAGAGATTTAGGAGTAGCCCCGTTCGACACTGAAGCTTTCTTT. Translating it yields CSARDLGVAPFDTEAFF.

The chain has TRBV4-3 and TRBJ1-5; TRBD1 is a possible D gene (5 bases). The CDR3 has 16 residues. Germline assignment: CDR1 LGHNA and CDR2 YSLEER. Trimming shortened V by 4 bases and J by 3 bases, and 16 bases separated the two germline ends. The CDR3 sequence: CASSPSRGAINQPQHF. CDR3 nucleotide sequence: TGCGCCAGCAGCCCCTCCCGCGGGGCTATCAATCAGCCCCAGCATTTT.

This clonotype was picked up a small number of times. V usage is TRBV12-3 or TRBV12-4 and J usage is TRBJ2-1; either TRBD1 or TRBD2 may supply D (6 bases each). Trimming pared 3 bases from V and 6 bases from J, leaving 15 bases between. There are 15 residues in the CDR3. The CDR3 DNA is TGTGCCAGCAGTTTTGGGGGGCTAGGTCTCAATGAGCAGTTCTTC. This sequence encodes CASSFGGLGLNEQFF.

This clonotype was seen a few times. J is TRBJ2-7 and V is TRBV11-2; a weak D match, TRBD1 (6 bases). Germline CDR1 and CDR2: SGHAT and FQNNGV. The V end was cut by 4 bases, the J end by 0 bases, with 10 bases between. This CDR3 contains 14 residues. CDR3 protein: CASSSWGRSYEQYF. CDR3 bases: TGTGCCAGCAGCTCCTGGGGGCGCTCCTACGAGCAGTACTTC. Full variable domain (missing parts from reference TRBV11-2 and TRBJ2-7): EAGVAQSPRYKIIEKRQSVAFWCNPISGHATLYWYQQILGQGPKLLIQFQNNGVVDDSQLPKDRFSAERLKGVDSTLKIQPAKLEDSAVYLCASSSWGRSYEQYFGPGTRLTVT.

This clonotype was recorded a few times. CDR3 loop: CSVGLAGEGETQYF. The CDR3 nucleotides read TGCAGCGTTGGACTAGCGGGGGAGGGAGAGACCCAGTACTTC. The genes are TRBV29-1 and TRBJ2-5; 12 positions match TRBD2. This CDR3 contains 14 residues. V lost 4 bases and J lost 4; bases outside the gene matches: 4. The V gene's germline CDR1 is SQVTM and CDR2 ANQGSEA.

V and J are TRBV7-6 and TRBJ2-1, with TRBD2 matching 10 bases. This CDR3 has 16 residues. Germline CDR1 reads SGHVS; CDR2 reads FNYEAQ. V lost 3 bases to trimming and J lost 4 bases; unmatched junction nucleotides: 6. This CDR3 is CASSLLTSGDYNEQFF. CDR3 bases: TGTGCCAGCAGCTTGTTAACTAGCGGGGATTACAATGAGCAGTTCTTC.

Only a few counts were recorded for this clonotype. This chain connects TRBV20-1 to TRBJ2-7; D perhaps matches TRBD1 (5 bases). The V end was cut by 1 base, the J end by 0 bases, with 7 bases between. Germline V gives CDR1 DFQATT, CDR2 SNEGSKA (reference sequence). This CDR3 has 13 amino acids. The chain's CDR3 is CSARGRASYEQYF. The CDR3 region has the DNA TGCAGTGCTAGAGGCAGGGCCTCCTACGAGCAGTACTTC.

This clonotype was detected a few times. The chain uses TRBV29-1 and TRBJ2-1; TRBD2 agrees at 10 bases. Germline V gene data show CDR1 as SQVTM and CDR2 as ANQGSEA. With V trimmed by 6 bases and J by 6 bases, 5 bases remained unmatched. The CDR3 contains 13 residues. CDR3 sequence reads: CSVLAGVPNEQFF. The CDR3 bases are TGCAGCGTCCTAGCGGGAGTCCCCAATGAGCAGTTCTTC.

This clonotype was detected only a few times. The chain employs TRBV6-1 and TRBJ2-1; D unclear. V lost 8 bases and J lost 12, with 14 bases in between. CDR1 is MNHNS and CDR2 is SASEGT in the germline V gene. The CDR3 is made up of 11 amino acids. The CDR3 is CASPDRWSQFF. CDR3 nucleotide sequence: TGTGCCAGCCCCGACCGGTGGTCGCAGTTCTTC.

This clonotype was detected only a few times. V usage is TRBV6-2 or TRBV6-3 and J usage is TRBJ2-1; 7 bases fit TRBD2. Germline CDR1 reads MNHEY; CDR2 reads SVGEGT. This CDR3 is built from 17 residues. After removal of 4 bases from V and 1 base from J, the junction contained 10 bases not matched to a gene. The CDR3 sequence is CASSSWTSLLSYNEQFF. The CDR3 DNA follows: TGTGCCAGCAGTTCCTGGACTAGTTTGTTGTCCTACAATGAGCAGTTCTTC.

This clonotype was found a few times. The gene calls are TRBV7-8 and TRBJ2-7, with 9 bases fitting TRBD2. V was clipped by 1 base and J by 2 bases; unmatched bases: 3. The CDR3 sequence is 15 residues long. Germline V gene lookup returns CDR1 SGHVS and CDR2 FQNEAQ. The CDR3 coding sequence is TGTGCCAGCAGCTTAGTTGCGGGGGGGGCCTACGAGCAGTACTTC. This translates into CASSLVAGGAYEQYF.

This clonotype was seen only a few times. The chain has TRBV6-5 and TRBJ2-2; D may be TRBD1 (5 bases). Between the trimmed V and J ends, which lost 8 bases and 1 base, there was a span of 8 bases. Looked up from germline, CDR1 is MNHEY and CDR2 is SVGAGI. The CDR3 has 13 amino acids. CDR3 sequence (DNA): TGTGCCAGCGGAACAGGGAACACCGGGGAGCTGTTTTTT. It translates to CASGTGNTGELFF.

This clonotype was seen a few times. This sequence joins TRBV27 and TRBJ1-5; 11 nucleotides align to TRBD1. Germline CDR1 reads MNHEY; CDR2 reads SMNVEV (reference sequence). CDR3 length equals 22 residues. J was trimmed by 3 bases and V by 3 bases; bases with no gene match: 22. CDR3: CASSFINQLGTGGGWNNQPQHF. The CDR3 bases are TGTGCCAGCAGTTTCATAAACCAGCTGGGGACAGGGGGAGGTTGGAACAATCAGCCCCAGCATTTT.

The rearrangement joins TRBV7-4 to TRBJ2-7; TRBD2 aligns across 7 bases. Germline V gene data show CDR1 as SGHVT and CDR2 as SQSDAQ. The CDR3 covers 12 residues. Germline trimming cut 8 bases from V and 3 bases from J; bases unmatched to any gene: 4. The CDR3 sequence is CASGGGDYEQYF. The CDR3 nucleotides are TGTGCCAGCGGGGGGGGGGACTACGAGCAGTACTTC. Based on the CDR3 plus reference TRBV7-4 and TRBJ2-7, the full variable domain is GAGVSQSPRYKVAKRGRDVALRCDSISGHVTLYWYRQTLGQGSEVLTYSQSDAQRDKSGRPSGRFSAERPERSVSTLKIQRTEQGDSAVYLCASGGGDYEQYFGPGTRLTVT.

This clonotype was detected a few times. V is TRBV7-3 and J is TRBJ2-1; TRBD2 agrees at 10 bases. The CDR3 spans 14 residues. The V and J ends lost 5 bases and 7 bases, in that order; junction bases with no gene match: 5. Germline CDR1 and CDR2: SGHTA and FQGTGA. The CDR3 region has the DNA TGTGCCAGCAGCCGGACTAGCGGCACGAATGAGCAGTTCTTC. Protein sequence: CASSRTSGTNEQFF.

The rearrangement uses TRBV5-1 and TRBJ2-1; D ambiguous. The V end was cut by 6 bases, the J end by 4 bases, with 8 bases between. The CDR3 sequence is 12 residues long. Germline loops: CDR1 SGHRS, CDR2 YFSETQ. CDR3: CASISPYNEQFF. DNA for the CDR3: TGCGCCAGCATCAGTCCGTACAATGAGCAGTTCTTC.

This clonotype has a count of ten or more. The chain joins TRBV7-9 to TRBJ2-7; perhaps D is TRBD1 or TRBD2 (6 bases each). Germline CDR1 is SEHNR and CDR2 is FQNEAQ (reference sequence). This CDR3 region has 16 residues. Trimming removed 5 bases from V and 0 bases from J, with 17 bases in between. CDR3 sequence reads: CASSPQQGLLSYEQYF. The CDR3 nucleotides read TGTGCCAGCAGCCCCCAACAGGGACTCCTCTCCTACGAGCAGTACTTC.

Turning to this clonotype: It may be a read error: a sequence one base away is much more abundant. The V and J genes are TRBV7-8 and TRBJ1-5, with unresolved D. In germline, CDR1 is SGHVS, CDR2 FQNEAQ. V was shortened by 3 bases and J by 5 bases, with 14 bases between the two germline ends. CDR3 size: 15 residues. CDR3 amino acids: CASSLWAGFDQPQHF. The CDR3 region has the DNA TGTGCCAGCAGCTTGTGGGCGGGGTTCGATCAGCCCCAGCATTTT.

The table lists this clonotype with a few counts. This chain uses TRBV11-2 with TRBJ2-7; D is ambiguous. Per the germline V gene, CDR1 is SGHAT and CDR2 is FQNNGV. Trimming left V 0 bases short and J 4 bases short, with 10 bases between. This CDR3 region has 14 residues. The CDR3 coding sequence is TGTGCCAGCAGCTTAGAGTCCCGATATTACGAGCAGTACTTC. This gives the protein CASSLESRYYEQYF.

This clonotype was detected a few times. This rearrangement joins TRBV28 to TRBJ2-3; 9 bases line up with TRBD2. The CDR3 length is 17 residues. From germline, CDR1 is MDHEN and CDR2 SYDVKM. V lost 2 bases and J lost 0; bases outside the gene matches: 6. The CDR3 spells CASSLKRGETSTDTQYF. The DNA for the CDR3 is TGTGCCAGCAGTTTAAAGCGGGGGGAAACTAGCACAGATACGCAGTATTTT.